This T cell receptor beta chain originates from a study of beta chain features in type 1 diabetes. Central memory, naive, regulatory and stem cell-like memory CD4+ cells were sorted by CD45RO/CCR7/CD25/CD127/CD95/CD27. Reverse transcription of all isolated RNA meant that expressed TCRB transcripts were sequenced. Here immunoSEQ multiplex PCR was the method, and the copy in TCRdb shows in-frame clones only, minus some. This sample has under 300,000 clones; roughly 20% occur once, and the top ten carry roughly 0.028%. Remarks on this clone: The antigen is not known.

V lost 4 bases, J lost 5 bases, and 20 bases lay in between. CDR1 is MNHNY and CDR2 is SVGAGI in the germline V gene (reference sequence). The CDR3 length is 16 residues. Study outcomes and limitations: Moderate but significant shortening of TCRB CDR3s was recorded in all four CD4+ subsets from Type 1 diabetes patients. In cDNA sequencing, cells with high TCR expression could be over-represented. Patients with type 1 diabetes carried fewer insertions and had more deletions at their VDJ junctions. PCR might favor shorter templates, but any such skew would affect patients and controls equally.

J is TRBJ1-2 and V is TRBV6-6; a possible D gene is TRBD1 (6 bases). The sequenced material came from naive CD4+ T cells from blood. This TCR came from a woman in her forties with type 1 diabetes. The CDR3 coding sequence is TGTGCCAGCAGTTCCGATTCCTGGACAGAAAAGTATGGCTACACCTTC. Protein product: CASSSDSWTEKYGYTF.